What follows describes a single T cell receptor (beta chain). Its antigen remains unknown. Libraries of naive CD8 T cells were made from roughly 18,000 to 920,000 sorted cells. They used 10%, 30% or 50% RNA. The record originates from a study of molecular identifiers for immune sequencing clone quantification. Study-wide results and limits: The share of molecules held by clones above 20 RNA copies was over 99% in effector cells and under 1% in naive cells.

Bulk TCR libraries used previously described methods and listed TCR primers. One entry per CDR3 protein results from TCRdb running MiXCR on the PCR reads. This table has about 640,000 distinct CDR3 sequences, 20% appearing once. With 0 bases removed from V and 2 bases from J, the gap between germline ends came to 10 bases. There are 14 residues in the CDR3. CDR1 and CDR2 (germline): DFQATT, SNEGSKA (reference sequence). Sequences were obtained from naive CD8+ T cells from blood, with Jurkat cell RNA spiked in. The subset denotes: FACS-sorted CD8+CD4-CCR7+CD45RA+ naive T cells. The gene calls are TRBV20-1 and TRBJ1-1, with D perhaps matching TRBD1 (6 bases). The clonotype originates from a human donor in good health. Some libraries in this study had Jurkat cell RNA spiked in. The chain's CDR3 is CSARDSGDNTEAFF. The CDR3 DNA sequence: TGCAGTGCTAGAGATTCAGGGGATAACACTGAAGCTTTCTTT.